These 5 T cell receptor beta chains were all obtained from the same sample, sequenced in a study of cytotoxic CD8 clonotypes in ibrutinib-treated CLL. Profiling relied on immunoSEQ multiplex PCR, and the TCRdb table lists in-frame clones only, not all of them. The repertoire consists of approximately 48,000 clones, with 53% occurring once and the leading ten covering around a third. Here the sequenced sample was PBMCs, taken after 12 months of ibrutinib treatment. The source of these receptors is a human donor with chronic lymphocytic leukemia.

V is TRBV5-4 and J is TRBJ2-3, with a weak D call TRBD2 (7 bases). Germline V lookup: CDR1 SGHNT, CDR2 YYREEE (reference sequence). The CDR3 sequence is 15 residues long. The V and J ends lost 3 bases and 1 base respectively, with 12 bases between them. DNA for the CDR3: TGTGCCAGCAGCTCACAGGGAGGGGGCACAGATACGCAGTATTTT. It specifies CASSSQGGGTDTQYF.

This sequence joins TRBV6-5 and TRBJ2-1, with TRBD2 matching over 16 bases. The germline gives CDR1 MNHEY, CDR2 SVGAGI. The junction had 2 bases not matched to a gene; V was cut back by 2 bases and J by 7 bases. The CDR3 has 16 amino acids. CDR3 DNA sequence: TGTGCCAGCAGTTACGGGACTAGCGGGAGGGCGAATGAGCAGTTCTTC. It yields the protein CASSYGTSGRANEQFF.

This chain joins TRBV19 and TRBJ1-5, with no clear D. This CDR3 is built from 11 residues. The germline V gene encodes CDR1 LNHDA and CDR2 SQIVND (reference sequence). V was shortened by 8 bases and J by 5 bases, with 7 bases between the two germline ends. CDR3 loop: CASGLDQPQHF. The CDR3 DNA sequence: TGTGCCAGTGGTCTAGATCAGCCCCAGCATTTT.

This clone was recorded a few times. The rearrangement links TRBV28 to TRBJ1-2; tentative D call: TRBD1 (5 bases). The CDR3 is 14 amino acids. Germline V CDR1 and CDR2: MDHEN, SYDVKM. V was clipped by 6 bases and J by 4 bases, with 15 bases between them. The CDR3 DNA follows: TGTGCCAGCAGATCCAGGGTAAAAGGCTATGGCTACACCTTC. This codes for CASRSRVKGYGYTF.

The V and J genes are TRBV9 and TRBJ2-1; 7 bases line up with TRBD2. There are 14 residues in the CDR3. J gave up 10 bases and V 3 bases, and 10 bases lay outside the gene matches. Germline assignment: CDR1 SGDLS and CDR2 YYNGEE. The CDR3 here is CASSGTLKGGEQFF. CDR3 DNA sequence: TGTGCCAGCAGCGGAACTTTAAAGGGAGGGGAGCAGTTCTTC.